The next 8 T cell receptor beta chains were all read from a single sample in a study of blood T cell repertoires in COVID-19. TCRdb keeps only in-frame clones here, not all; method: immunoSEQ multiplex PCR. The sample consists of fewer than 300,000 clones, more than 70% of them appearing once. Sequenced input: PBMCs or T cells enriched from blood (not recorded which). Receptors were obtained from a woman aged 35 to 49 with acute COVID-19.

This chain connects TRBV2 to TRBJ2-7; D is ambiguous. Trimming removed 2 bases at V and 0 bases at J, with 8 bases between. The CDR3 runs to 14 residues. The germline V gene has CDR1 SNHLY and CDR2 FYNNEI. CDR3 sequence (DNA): TGTGCCAGCAGTGAAACGGCTAGCTCCTACGAGCAGTACGTC. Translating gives CASSETASSYEQYV.

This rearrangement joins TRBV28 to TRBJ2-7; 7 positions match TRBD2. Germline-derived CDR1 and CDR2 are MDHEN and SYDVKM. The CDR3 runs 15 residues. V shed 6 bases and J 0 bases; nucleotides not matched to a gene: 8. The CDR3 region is CASSPGGGSSYEQYF. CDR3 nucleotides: TGTGCCAGCAGCCCTGGGGGGGGGAGCTCCTACGAGCAGTACTTC.

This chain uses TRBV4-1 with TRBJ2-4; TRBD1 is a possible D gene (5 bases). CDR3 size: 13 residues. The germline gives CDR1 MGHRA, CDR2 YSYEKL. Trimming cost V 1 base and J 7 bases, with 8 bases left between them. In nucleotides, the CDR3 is TGCGCCAGCAGCCAAGTGGGGCAGAACATTCAGTACTTC. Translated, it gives CASSQVGQNIQYF.

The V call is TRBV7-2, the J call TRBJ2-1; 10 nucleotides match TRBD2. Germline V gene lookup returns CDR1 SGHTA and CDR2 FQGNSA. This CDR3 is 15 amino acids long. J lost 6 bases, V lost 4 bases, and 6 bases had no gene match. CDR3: CASSSSGGATNEQFF. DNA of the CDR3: TGTGCCAGCAGCTCGAGCGGGGGGGCAACCAATGAGCAGTTCTTC.

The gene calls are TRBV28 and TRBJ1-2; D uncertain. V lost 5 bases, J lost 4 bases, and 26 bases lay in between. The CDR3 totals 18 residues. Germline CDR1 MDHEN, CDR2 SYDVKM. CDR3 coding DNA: TGTGCCAGCAGTCCTAGACCCCTCGACCCGCGAAGAAGCTATGGCTACACCTTC. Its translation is CASSPRPLDPRRSYGYTF.

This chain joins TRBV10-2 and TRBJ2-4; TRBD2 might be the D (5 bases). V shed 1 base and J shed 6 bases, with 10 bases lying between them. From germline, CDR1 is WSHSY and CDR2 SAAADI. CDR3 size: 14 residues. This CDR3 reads CASSEFGIGNIQYF. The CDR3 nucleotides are TGCGCCAGCAGTGAGTTCGGGATAGGAAACATTCAGTACTTC.

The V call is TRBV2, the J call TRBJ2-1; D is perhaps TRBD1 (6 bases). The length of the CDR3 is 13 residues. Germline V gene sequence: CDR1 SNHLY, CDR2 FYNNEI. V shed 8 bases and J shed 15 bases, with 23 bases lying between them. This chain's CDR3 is CASGSLGTLQRFF. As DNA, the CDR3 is TGTGCCAGCGGATCCCTGGGGACACTTCAACGGTTCTTC.

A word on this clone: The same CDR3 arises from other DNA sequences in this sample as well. The CDR3 sequence: CAWSVRGNQPQHF. The CDR3 DNA is TGTGCCTGGAGTGTACGAGGCAATCAGCCCCAGCATTTT. The chain joins TRBV30 to TRBJ1-5; D is uncertain. The CDR3 length is 13 residues. V lost 0 bases and J 2 bases, leaving 5 bases between the germline ends. Germline assignment: CDR1 GTSNPN and CDR2 SVGIG (reference sequence). Together with reference TRBV30 and TRBJ1-5, the CDR3 gives the full variable domain: SQTIHQWPATLVQPVGSPLSLECTVEGTSNPNLYWYRQAAGRGLQLLFYSVGIGQISSEVPQNLSASRPQDRQFILSSKKLLLSDSGFYLCAWSVRGNQPQHFGDGTRLSIL.